This TCR beta chain came from a study of cytotoxic CD8 clonotypes in ibrutinib-treated CLL. Study-level background: Response samples were drawn at a median of approximately 11 months of treatment, range 6 to 36. Points from the study as a whole: Public clonotypes showed up rarely, and on treatment they shrank or held steady. Timing of sampling differed between sustained-remission and progressing patients. Relative to age-matched healthy donors, clonality at baseline was higher, and it tracked circulating CD8+ T-cell counts.

A remark on this clone: No antigen is known for it.

Clones were read by immunoSEQ multiplex PCR, and TCRdb kept only the in-frame ones, dropping some. The table has approximately 300,000 clones, approximately 80% seen once; the top ten hold 6.5% to 8.5%. Germline V CDR1 and CDR2: MGHDK, SYGVNS. The length of the CDR3 is 14 residues. V lost 5 bases and J 4 bases, leaving 14 bases between the germline ends. The sample was PBMCs, taken before ibrutinib treatment. This rearrangement joins TRBV25-1 to TRBJ1-2, with unresolved D. The clonotype comes from a human donor with chronic lymphocytic leukemia. The CDR3 loop is CASSPSGNFYGYTF. The DNA for the CDR3 is TGTGCCAGCAGTCCCTCTGGAAACTTCTATGGCTACACCTTC.